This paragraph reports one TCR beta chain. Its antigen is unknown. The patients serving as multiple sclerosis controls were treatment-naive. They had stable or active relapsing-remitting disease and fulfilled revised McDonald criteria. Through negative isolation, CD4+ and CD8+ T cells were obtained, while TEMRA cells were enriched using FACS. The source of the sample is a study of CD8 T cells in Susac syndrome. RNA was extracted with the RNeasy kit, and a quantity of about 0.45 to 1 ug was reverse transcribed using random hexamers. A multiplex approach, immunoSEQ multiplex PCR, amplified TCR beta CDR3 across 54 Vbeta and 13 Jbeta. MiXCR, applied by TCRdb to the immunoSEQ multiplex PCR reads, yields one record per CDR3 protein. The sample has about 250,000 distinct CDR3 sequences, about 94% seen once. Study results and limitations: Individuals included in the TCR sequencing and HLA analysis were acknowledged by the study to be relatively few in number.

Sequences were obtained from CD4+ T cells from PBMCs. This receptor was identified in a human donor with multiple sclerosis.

DNA for the CDR3: TGTGCCACCAGCAGAGACAGGGGGCTGTCAGATACGCAGTATTTT. Protein: CATSRDRGLSDTQYF. V gene TRBV15 combines with J gene TRBJ2-3; TRBD1 aligns across 8 bases. CDR1 LNHNV and CDR2 YYDKDF come from the germline V gene (reference sequence). The CDR3 is made up of 15 amino acids. Losses at the gene ends were 0 bases for V and 4 bases for J; bases not matched to a gene: 3. Combining the CDR3 with reference TRBV15 and TRBJ2-3 gives the whole variable domain DAMVIQNPRYQVTQFGKPVTLSCSQTLNHNVMYWYQQKSSQAPKLLFHYYDKDFNNEADTPDNFQSRRPNTSFCFLDIRSPGLGDTAMYLCATSRDRGLSDTQYFGPGTRLTVL.